This T cell receptor (beta chain) was identified during a study of regulatory T cells in long-lasting Graves disease. Arm-PCR of CDR3 regions and iRepertoire HTBI primers were the basis on which TCR beta libraries were built. TCRdb analysed the multiplex PCR reads with MiXCR anew, one entry per CDR3 protein. The sample lists some 460,000 distinct CDR3 sequences; 15% to 20% were seen once. Germline CDR1 SQVTM, CDR2 ANQGSEA. The CDR3 has 14 residues. The V end lost 1 base, the J end lost 3 bases, and 11 bases lay between the germline ends. This clonotype was detected many times. Described time point: newly diagnosed GD, antithyroid drugs for less than 3 months. Preparation of the TCR library used RNA extracted from PBMCs. This sample was shared with a second study, whose subject was T cells in Graves' hyperthyroidism and ophthalmopathy.

The source material was peripheral blood mononuclear cells (PBMCs), sampled at new diagnosis, from a patient treated with antithyroid drugs. The rearrangement joins TRBV29-1 to TRBJ2-3; D might be TRBD2 (6 bases). The source is a man aged 35 to 55 with Graves disease. CDR3 nucleotide sequence: TGCAGCGTTGAAGGGGGCGGGACTACAGATACGCAGTATTTT. Encoded protein: CSVEGGGTTDTQYF.